The entry below gives a single T cell receptor beta chain sequence along with its context. This record comes from a study of OX40 agonist ivuxolimab in advanced cancers. The CDR3 has 17 amino acids. The V segment lost 3 bases and the J segment 4 bases; nucleotides outside the gene matches: 11. CDR1 and CDR2 from the germline V gene are SGHTS and YDEGEE. Generated by immunoSEQ multiplex PCR, the TCRdb table keeps only in-frame clones and is missing some. The sample holds roughly 60,000 clones, 70% to 90% seen once. The chain links TRBV5-8 to TRBJ2-2; 8 positions agree with TRBD2. This receptor was identified in an adult with an advanced solid tumor such as melanoma, head and neck, liver or kidney cancer. The sample in question was CD4+ or CD8+ T cells sorted from blood, obtained in a trial of the OX40 agonist ivuxolimab. This CDR3 is CASSSFGGSGTTGELFF. The CDR3 nucleotides are TGTGCCAGCAGCTCCTTCGGGGGTAGCGGGACCACCGGGGAGCTGTTTTTT.